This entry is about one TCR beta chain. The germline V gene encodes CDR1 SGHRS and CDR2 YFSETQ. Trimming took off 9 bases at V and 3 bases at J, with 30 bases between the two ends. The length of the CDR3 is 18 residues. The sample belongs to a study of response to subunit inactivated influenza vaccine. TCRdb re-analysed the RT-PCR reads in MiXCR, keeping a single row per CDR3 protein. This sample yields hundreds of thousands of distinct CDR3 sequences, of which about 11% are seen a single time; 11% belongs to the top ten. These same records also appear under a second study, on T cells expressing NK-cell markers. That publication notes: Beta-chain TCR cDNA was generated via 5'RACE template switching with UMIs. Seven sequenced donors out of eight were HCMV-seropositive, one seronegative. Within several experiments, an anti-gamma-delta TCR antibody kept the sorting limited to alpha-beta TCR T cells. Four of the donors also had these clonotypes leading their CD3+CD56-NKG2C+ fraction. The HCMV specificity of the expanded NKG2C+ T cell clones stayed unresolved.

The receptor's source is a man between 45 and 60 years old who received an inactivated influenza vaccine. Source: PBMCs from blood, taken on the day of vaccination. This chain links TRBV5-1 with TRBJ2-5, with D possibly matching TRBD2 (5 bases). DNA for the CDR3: TGCGCCACTACGCAGGAGGATATTTGGCCGAACGGCAAAGAGACCCAGTACTTC. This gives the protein CATTQEDIWPNGKETQYF.